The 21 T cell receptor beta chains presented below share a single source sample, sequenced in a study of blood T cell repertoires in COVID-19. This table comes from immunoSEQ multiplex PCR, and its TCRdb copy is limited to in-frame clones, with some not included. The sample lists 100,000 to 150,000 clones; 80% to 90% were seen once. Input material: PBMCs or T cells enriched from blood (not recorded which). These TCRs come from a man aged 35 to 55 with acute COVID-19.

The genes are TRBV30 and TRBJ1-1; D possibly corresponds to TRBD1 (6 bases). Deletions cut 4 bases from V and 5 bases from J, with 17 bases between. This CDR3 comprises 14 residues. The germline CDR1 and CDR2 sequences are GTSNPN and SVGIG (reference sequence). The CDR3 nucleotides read TGTGCCTGGATTTTGGGGACATTTGGAACTGAAGCTTTCTTT. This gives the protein CAWILGTFGTEAFF.

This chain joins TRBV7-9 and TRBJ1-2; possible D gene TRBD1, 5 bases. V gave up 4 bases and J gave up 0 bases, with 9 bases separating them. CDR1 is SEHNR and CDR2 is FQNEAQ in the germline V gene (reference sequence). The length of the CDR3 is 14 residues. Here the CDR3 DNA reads TGTGCCAGCAGCTGGGGCCAAGCTAACTATGGCTACACCTTC. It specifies CASSWGQANYGYTF.

CDR3: CASSQEPRSYEQYF. The CDR3 region has the DNA TGTGCCAGCAGCCAAGAGCCGAGGTCCTACGAGCAGTACTTC. The V and J genes are TRBV3-1 (or the pseudogene TRBV3-2) and TRBJ2-7, with unresolved D. CDR1 is LGHDT and CDR2 is YNNKEL in the germline V gene (reference sequence). V lost 0 bases and J 1 base, leaving 7 bases between the germline ends. CDR3 length: 14 amino acids.

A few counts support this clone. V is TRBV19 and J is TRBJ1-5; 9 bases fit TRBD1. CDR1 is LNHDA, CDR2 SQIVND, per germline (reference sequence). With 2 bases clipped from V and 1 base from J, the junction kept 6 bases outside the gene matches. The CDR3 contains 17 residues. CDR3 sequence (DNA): TGTGCCAGTAGTATATTGGGACAGGGAGACAGCAATCAGCCCCAGCATTTT. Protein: CASSILGQGDSNQPQHF.

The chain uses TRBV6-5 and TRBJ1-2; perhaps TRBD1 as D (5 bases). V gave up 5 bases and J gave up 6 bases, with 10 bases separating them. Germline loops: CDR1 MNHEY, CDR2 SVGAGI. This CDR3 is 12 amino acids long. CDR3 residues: CASSIARDGYTF. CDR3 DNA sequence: TGTGCCAGCAGTATAGCCAGGGATGGCTACACCTTC.

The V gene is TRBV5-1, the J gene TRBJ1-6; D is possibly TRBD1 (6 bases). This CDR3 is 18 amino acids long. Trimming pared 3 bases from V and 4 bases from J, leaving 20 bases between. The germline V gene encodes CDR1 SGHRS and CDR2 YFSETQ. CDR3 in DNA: TGCGCCAGCAGCTCTCTCGGACAGCCCGGAGCTTATAATTCACCCCTCCACTTT. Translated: CASSSLGQPGAYNSPLHF.

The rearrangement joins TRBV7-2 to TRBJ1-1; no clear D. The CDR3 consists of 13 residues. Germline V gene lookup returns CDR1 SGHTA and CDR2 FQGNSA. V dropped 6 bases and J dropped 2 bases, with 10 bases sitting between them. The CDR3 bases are TGTGCCAGCAGTTACAGCATCAACACTGAAGCTTTCTTT. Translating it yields CASSYSINTEAFF.

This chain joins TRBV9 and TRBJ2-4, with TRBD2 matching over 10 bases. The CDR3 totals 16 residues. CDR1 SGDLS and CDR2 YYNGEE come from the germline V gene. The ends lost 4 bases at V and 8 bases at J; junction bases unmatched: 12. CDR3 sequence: CASSTSGGVREDIQYF. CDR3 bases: TGTGCCAGCAGCACCAGCGGGGGGGTAAGAGAGGACATTCAGTACTTC.

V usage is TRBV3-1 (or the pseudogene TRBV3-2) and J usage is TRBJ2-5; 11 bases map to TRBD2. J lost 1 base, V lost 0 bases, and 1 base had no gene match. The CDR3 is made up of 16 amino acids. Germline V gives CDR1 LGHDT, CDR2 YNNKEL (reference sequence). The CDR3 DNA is TGTGCCAGCAGCCAAGATAGCGGGGGGGCCCAAGAGACCCAGTACTTC. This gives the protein CASSQDSGGAQETQYF.

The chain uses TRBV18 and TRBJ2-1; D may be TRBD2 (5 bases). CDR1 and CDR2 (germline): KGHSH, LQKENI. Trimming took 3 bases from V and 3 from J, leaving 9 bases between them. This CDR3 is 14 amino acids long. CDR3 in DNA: TGTGCCAGCTCACCCGGGGTTATCTACAATGAGCAGTTCTTC. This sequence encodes CASSPGVIYNEQFF.

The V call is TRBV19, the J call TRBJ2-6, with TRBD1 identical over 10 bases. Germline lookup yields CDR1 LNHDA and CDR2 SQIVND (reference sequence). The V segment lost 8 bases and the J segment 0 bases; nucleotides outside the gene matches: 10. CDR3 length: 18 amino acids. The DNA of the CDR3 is TGTGCCAGTGGCACCGGGACAGGGGCGAGCTCTGGGGCCAACGTCCTGACTTTC. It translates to CASGTGTGASSGANVLTF.

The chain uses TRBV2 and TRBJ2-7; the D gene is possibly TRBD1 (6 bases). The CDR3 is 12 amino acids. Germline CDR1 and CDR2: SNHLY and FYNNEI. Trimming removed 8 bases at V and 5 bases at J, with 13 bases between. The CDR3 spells CASLVRGNEQYF. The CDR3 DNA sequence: TGTGCCAGCTTAGTCAGGGGCAACGAGCAGTACTTC. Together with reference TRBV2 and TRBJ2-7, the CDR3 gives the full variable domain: EPEVTQTPSHQVTQMGQEVILRCVPISNHLYFYWYRQILGQKVEFLVSFYNNEISEKSEIFDDQFSVERPDGSNFTLKIRSTKLEDSAMYFCASLVRGNEQYFGPGTRLTVT.

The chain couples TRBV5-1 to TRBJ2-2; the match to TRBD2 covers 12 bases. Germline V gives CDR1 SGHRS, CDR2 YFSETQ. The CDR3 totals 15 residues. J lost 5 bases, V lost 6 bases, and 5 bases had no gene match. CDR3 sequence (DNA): TGCGCCAGCAAACGGACTAGCGGGAAAACCGGGGAGCTGTTTTTT. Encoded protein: CASKRTSGKTGELFF.

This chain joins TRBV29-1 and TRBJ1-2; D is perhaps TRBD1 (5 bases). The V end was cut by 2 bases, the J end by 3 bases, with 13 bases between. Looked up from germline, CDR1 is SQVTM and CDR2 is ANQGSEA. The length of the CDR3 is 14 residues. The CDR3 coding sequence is TGCAGCGTTGAAAGCAGGGCTGGTGACTATGGCTACACCTTC. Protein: CSVESRAGDYGYTF.

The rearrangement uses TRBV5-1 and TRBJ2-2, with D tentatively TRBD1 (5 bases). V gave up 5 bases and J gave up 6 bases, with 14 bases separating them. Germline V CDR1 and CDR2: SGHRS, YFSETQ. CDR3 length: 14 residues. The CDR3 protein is CASRFPGLAGELFF. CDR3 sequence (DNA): TGCGCCAGCAGGTTCCCAGGGCTGGCCGGGGAGCTGTTTTTT.

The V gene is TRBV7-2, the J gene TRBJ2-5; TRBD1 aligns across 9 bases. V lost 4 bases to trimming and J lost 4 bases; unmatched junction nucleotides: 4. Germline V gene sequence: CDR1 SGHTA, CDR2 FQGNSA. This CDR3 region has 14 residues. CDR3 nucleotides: TGTGCCAGCAGCTATGGACAGGGGATAGAGACCCAGTACTTC. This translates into CASSYGQGIETQYF.

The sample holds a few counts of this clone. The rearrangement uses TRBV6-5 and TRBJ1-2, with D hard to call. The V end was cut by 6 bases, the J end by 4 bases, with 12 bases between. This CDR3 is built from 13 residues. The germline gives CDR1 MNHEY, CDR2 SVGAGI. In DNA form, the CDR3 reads TGTGCCAGCAGGGCGGGTACTCTCTATGGCTACACCTTC. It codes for CASRAGTLYGYTF.

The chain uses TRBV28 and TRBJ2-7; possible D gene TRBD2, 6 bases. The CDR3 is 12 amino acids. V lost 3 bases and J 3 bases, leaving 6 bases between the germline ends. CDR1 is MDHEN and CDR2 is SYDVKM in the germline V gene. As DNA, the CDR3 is TGTGCCAGCAGTTTCGGGAGCTACGAGCAGTACTTC. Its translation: CASSFGSYEQYF. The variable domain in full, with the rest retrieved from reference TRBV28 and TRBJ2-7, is DVKVTQSSRYLVKRTGEKVFLECVQDMDHENMFWYRQDPGLGLRLIYFSYDVKMKEKGDIPEGYSVSREKKERFSLILESASTNQTSMYLCASSFGSYEQYFGPGTRLTVT.

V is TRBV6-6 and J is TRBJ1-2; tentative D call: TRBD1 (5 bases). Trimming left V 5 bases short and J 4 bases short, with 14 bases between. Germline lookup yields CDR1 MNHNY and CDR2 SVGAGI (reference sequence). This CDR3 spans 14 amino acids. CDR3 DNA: TGTGCCAGCAGTGCCTTCAGGGAGGCCTATGGCTACACCTTC. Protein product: CASSAFREAYGYTF.

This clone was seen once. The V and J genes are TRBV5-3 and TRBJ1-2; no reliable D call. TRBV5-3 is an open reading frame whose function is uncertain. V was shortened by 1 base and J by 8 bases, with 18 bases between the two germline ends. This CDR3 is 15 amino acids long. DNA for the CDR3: TGTGCCAGAAGCTTGAAATCGACTGGCGGTAGGGGCTACACCTTC. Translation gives CARSLKSTGGRGYTF.

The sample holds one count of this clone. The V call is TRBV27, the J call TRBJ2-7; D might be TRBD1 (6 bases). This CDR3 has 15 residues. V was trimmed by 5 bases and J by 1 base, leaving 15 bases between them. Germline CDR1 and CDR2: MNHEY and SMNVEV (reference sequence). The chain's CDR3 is CASSQTGFLSYEQYF. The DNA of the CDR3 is TGTGCCAGCAGTCAAACAGGGTTTTTGTCCTACGAGCAGTACTTC.